The clone carrying this TCR beta chain turned up a few times. Its antigen is currently unknown. It was with 60 Vbeta and 13 Jbeta primers that the PCR ran. Assay used: immunoSEQ multiplex PCR; TCRdb lists only in-frame clones, some missing. This sample has about 200,000 clones, with about 78% found just once. V was pared by 3 bases and J by 5 bases, with 16 bases between. From germline, CDR1 is SGHVS and CDR2 FQNEAQ. This CDR3 has 15 amino acids. The sample comes from a study of cytomegalovirus exposure and HLA in healthy donors. Study-wide findings and caveats: The authors assumed roughly uniform sequencing depth across donors for presence/absence analyses.

Sequencing was carried out using PBMCs. The receptor was derived from a woman in her twenties or thirties in good health and CMV-seronegative. The genes are TRBV7-8 and TRBJ1-1; weak D call: TRBD1 (6 bases). For the CDR3, the DNA is TGTGCCAGCAGCTTGGCCCTGGAGGGGGGGACTGAAGCTTTCTTT. This gives the protein CASSLALEGGTEAFF.